The rows below give T cell receptor beta chains drawn from one sample of a study of Ad26.COV2.S vaccination and SARS-CoV-2 variants. Only in-frame clones appear in the TCRdb table, and some are missing; sequencing was by immunoSEQ multiplex PCR. The sample yields about 350,000 clones, around 92% seen once. This material consisted of peripheral blood, taken after recovery from COVID-19. The receptors originated from a human donor who had recovered from COVID-19. Each CDR3 is given with its conserved first and last residue. Fields, in order: CDR3 DNA, CDR3 protein, D gene, CDR3 length, J gene, V gene, clone size. A D gene is named only where the DNA matches it firmly. Size is stated for part of the rows, as once, few or many counts, or as a class when the clone is expanded.

TGTGCCAGCAGCTTGGTGGGGGCAGATACGCAGTATTTT CASSLVGADTQYF . 13 TRBJ2-3 TRBV5-6 .
TGCAGCGCTGACCGGGTAGTGAACACTGAAGCTTTCTTT CSADRVVNTEAFF . 13 TRBJ1-1 TRBV29-1 once
TGTGCCAGCAGTTACACGGGGACAGGAAACTATGGCTACACCTTC CASSYTGTGNYGYTF TRBD1 15 TRBJ1-2 TRBV6-5 .
TGTGCCAGCAGCTTGGCGCACAGGACAAGAGAGGCCCAGTACTTC CASSLAHRTREAQYF . 15 TRBJ2-5 TRBV5-8 .
TGTGCCAGCAGTTACCCAGGGCCAGGGGGAAATCTCCATCAAGGTAATTCACCCCTCCACTTT CASSYPGPGGNLHQGNSPLHF TRBD1 21 TRBJ1-6 TRBV6-2/TRBV6-3 .
TGTGCCAGCTCACCCCAGTCGGACGGGGCCAACGTCCTGACTTTC CASSPQSDGANVLTF . 15 TRBJ2-6 TRBV18 .
TGTGCCAGCTCACCCCTCGGGACAGGGAGCAATCAGCCCCAGCATTTT CASSPLGTGSNQPQHF TRBD1 16 TRBJ1-5 TRBV18 .
TGTGCCAGCATCTCGCCAGGGTACGAAAATTCACCCCTCCACTTT CASISPGYENSPLHF . 15 TRBJ1-6 TRBV6-4 .
TGTGCCAGCAGCTTTTCTGAGACAGCCTACGAGCAGTACTTC CASSFSETAYEQYF . 14 TRBJ2-7 TRBV12-1 .
TGTGCCAGCAGTTTTCGGACAGTAGGTTATGAAAAACTGTTTTTT CASSFRTVGYEKLFF . 15 TRBJ1-4 TRBV27 .
TGTGCCACCCGGGAGGGGGACTCCTACAATGAGCAGTTCTTC CATREGDSYNEQFF TRBD2 14 TRBJ2-1 TRBV27 .
TGCGCCAGCAGCCCTGCCGGTCCGTATGGCTACACCTTC CASSPAGPYGYTF . 13 TRBJ1-2 TRBV4-3 .
TGTGCCAGTCTAAGCTCCTATAATTCACCCCTCCACTTT CASLSSYNSPLHF . 13 TRBJ1-6 TRBV19 .
TGTGCCAGCAGCCCCCGGGACAGGGGGGGTTTGGAGGCTTTCTTT CASSPRDRGGLEAFF TRBD1 15 TRBJ1-1 TRBV5-4 .
TGCAGCGCTGAGGGGGATAGGGTGAGCTCCTACAATGAGCAGTTCTTC CSAEGDRVSSYNEQFF . 16 TRBJ2-1 TRBV29-1 .
TGTGCCAGCAGCCCCGGAGGGACAGGTGGGCGAGAAAAACTGTTTTTT CASSPGGTGGREKLFF TRBD1 16 TRBJ1-4 TRBV14 .
TGTGCCAGCAGCCCCCGGGACAAACTATCGACCTCCAATGAGCAGTTCTTC CASSPRDKLSTSNEQFF . 17 TRBJ2-1 TRBV7-6 .
TGTGCCAGCAGCGTATCGGGCAGGGATGACACTGAAGCTTTCTTT CASSVSGRDDTEAFF . 15 TRBJ1-1 TRBV9 .
TGTGCCAGCAGACACGGGCAGGGGAACTATGGCTACACCTTC CASRHGQGNYGYTF . 14 TRBJ1-2 TRBV6-5 once
TGTGCCAGCAGTGAAGCAGGGGACGCTGAAGCTTTCTTT CASSEAGDAEAFF . 13 TRBJ1-1 TRBV2 .
TGTGCCAGTATCTCCCAGGCATCAACTAATGAAAAACTGTTTTTT CASISQASTNEKLFF . 15 TRBJ1-4 TRBV19 .
TGTGCCAGCAGCTTAAGGGGAGGTACCCTTCAGATCGATGAGCAGTTCTTC CASSLRGGTLQIDEQFF . 17 TRBJ2-1 TRBV7-8 .
TGTGCCAGCAGCCACGGGACGGATTCACCCCTCCACTTT CASSHGTDSPLHF . 13 TRBJ1-6 TRBV5-5 .
TGCGCCAGCAGCCACCGAGGGGGGCCTGGGGTAACGCCGTCTGAGCAGTTCTTC CASSHRGGPGVTPSEQFF . 18 TRBJ2-1 TRBV4-1 .
TGTGCCAGCAGCACGCGGGGGATCACCGGGGAGCTGTTTTTT CASSTRGITGELFF TRBD2 14 TRBJ2-2 TRBV3-1/TRBV3-2 .
TGTGCCAGCAGCCCCGGCACAGGGAATTGGAACACTGAAGCTTTCTTT CASSPGTGNWNTEAFF . 16 TRBJ1-1 TRBV7-9 .
TGTGCCAGCAGCTTGGGGGTTCGATCCAGGGCTGGCTATGGCTACACCTTC CASSLGVRSRAGYGYTF . 17 TRBJ1-2 TRBV7-9 .
TGTGCCAGCTCACAAGCGCGGGGTCTCTCTGGGGCCAACGTCCTGACTTTC CASSQARGLSGANVLTF . 17 TRBJ2-6 TRBV18 .
TGTGCCAGCAGCACCGCAGACAGGGGGCATCGGGGCTACACCTTC CASSTADRGHRGYTF TRBD1 15 TRBJ1-2 TRBV7-9 few
TGTGCCAGCTCACTGGGACAGGGAGAGGCTTACGAGCAGTACTTC CASSLGQGEAYEQYF TRBD1 15 TRBJ2-7 TRBV18 .
TGTGCCAGCAGTTACCTCCTGGACAGTGACTATGGCTACACCTTC CASSYLLDSDYGYTF . 15 TRBJ1-2 TRBV6-5 .
TGTGCCAGTAGTAGAGGACAGGTCATGAACACTGAAGCTTTCTTT CASSRGQVMNTEAFF TRBD1 15 TRBJ1-1 TRBV19 once
TGTGCCAGTAGTGTGCTAAGTCTCGGCGAGCAGTACTTC CASSVLSLGEQYF . 13 TRBJ2-7 TRBV19 once
TGTGCCAGCAGCGTACGGGGAGGGCTGGGCACTGAAGCTTTCTTT CASSVRGGLGTEAFF . 15 TRBJ1-1 TRBV9 once
TGTGCCAGTAGTAAGACAGATTACACTGAAGCTTTCTTT CASSKTDYTEAFF . 13 TRBJ1-1 TRBV19 once
TGTGCCAGCAGCTTCGTGGGACCCGCGGAGACCCAGTACTTC CASSFVGPAETQYF . 14 TRBJ2-5 TRBV7-9 once
TGTGCCAGCAGCTTAATTGGGACTCATGACACCGGGGAGCTGTTTTTT CASSLIGTHDTGELFF . 16 TRBJ2-2 TRBV7-9 .
TGTGCCAGCAGTGACCGGAGAAACACTGAAGCTTTCTTT CASSDRRNTEAFF . 13 TRBJ1-1 TRBV6-1 .
TGCGCCAGCAGCGCAGGGAGCTCTGGGGCCAACGTCCTGACTTTC CASSAGSSGANVLTF . 15 TRBJ2-6 TRBV5-1 few
TGTGCCAGCAGCCCCATTGACAGGACCTACTATGGCTACACCTTC CASSPIDRTYYGYTF . 15 TRBJ1-2 TRBV9 .
TGTGCCAGCAGCCGTTACACGGTCTTTATAGATACGCAGTATTTT CASSRYTVFIDTQYF . 15 TRBJ2-3 TRBV5-6 once
TGTGCCAGCAGCGTAGGACACACAGATACGCAGTATTTT CASSVGHTDTQYF . 13 TRBJ2-3 TRBV9 .
TGTGCCAGCAGCTATTCCATCGGGGCCTCTGGAAACACCATATATTTT CASSYSIGASGNTIYF . 16 TRBJ1-3 TRBV7-9 .
TGTGCCAGCAGTTATCTACACGGGGTCTATGGCTACACCTTC CASSYLHGVYGYTF . 14 TRBJ1-2 TRBV6-6 .
TGCGCCAGCAGCGCATCCGGGGGGCTTCTAAATGAGCAGTTCTTC CASSASGGLLNEQFF . 15 TRBJ2-1 TRBV5-1 .
TGTGCCAGCAGTTTGACAGACAGCCCCTATGGCTACACCTTC CASSLTDSPYGYTF . 14 TRBJ1-2 TRBV6-6 .
TGTGCCAGCAGCCCGGGGGGCACCGGGGAGCTGTTTTTT CASSPGGTGELFF TRBD2 13 TRBJ2-2 TRBV7-9 .
TGTGCCAGCAGCCGGGACAGGGGAAAGGGGCCCCAGCATTTT CASSRDRGKGPQHF TRBD1 14 TRBJ1-5 TRBV7-6 .
TGCGCCAGCAGCTTGGCGGGGGGGCCCCAGCATTTT CASSLAGGPQHF . 12 TRBJ1-5 TRBV5-1 .
TGTGCCAGCAGTCCTTTCGGGGGGGGCAGGTCCAAAAACATTCAGTACTTC CASSPFGGGRSKNIQYF TRBD2 17 TRBJ2-4 TRBV28 .
TGCGCCAGCAGCTTGGAACACGGACTCTACGAGCAGTACTTC CASSLEHGLYEQYF . 14 TRBJ2-7 TRBV5-1 .
TGTGCCAGCAGTTATAGCGGGGGGCACAATGAGCAGTTCTTC CASSYSGGHNEQFF TRBD2 14 TRBJ2-1 TRBV6-2/TRBV6-3 .
TGTGCCAGCTTCCGGGACCCTGCTTTCTCCTACGAGCAGTACTTC CASFRDPAFSYEQYF . 15 TRBJ2-7 TRBV6-5 .
TGTGCCATCACTCCGGGACAGGGGAACTATGGCTACACCTTC CAITPGQGNYGYTF TRBD1 14 TRBJ1-2 TRBV10-3 .
TGTGCCAGCTCACCAGGGGAGGGCTCCAACGTCCTGACTTTC CASSPGEGSNVLTF TRBD2 14 TRBJ2-6 TRBV18 once
TGTGCCAGCAGTTTATCCCAGGGAATGAACACTGAAGCTTTCTTT CASSLSQGMNTEAFF . 15 TRBJ1-1 TRBV27 .
TGTGCCAGCAGCTACCTACAGGGGGACCGTTCACCCCTCCACTTT CASSYLQGDRSPLHF TRBD1 15 TRBJ1-6 TRBV5-6 .
TGTGCCAGCAGCCCCGCGGACCCGGGTTACGAGCAGTACTTC CASSPADPGYEQYF . 14 TRBJ2-7 TRBV4-2 once
TGTGCCAGCAGTTTGGAACTAGCGGGGGGAAGCACAGATACGCAGTATTTT CASSLELAGGSTDTQYF TRBD2 17 TRBJ2-3 TRBV27 .